Listed below are T cell receptor beta chains from one sample, sequenced in a study of blood T cells in healthy people across ages. TCRdb analysed the 5' RACE reads with MiXCR anew, one entry per CDR3 protein. The sample yields about 780,000 distinct CDR3 sequences, approximately 65% seen once. The sample taken for sequencing was blood. These receptors all come from a man aged 25-40 years in good health. CDR3s include the opening cysteine and the closing phenylalanine or tryptophan. Only part of the rows carry a size: once, few, many, or a class if the clone is expanded.

v_call	clone_size	j_call	cdr3_aa
TRBV5-1	.	TRBJ2-1	CASSTLDNNEQFF
TRBV28	.	TRBJ2-1	CASSDDRALRDEQFF
TRBV7-9	.	.	CASSTRWTGGSQETQYF
TRBV12-3/TRBV12-4	few	.	CASSPSVGTGVWYEQYF
TRBV27	.	TRBJ2-1	CASGRGSYNEQFF
TRBV7-3	.	TRBJ2-3	CASSSLAGWGTDTQYF
TRBV29-1	few	TRBJ2-1	CSVVGQGENNEQFF
TRBV4-3	many	TRBJ2-7	CASSQDLGYEQYF
TRBV6-5	few	TRBJ2-7	CASSYSGTGGGYEQYF
TRBV27	once	TRBJ2-1	CASREDHNEQFF
TRBV20-1	.	TRBJ1-1	CSARVPHRRDTEAFF
TRBV15	few	TRBJ2-1	CATSDKAGSSYNEQFF
TRBV5-4	.	TRBJ2-3	CASSLEGAGFNPWSTDTQYF
TRBV24-1	once	TRBJ2-3	CATSGSQGGRGTDTQYF
TRBV11-2	.	TRBJ2-3	CASIPRASTDTQYF
TRBV4-2	.	TRBJ2-5	CASSQGWESETQYF
TRBV7-3	.	TRBJ2-4	CASSLGSSGHIQYF
TRBV10-3	.	TRBJ2-7	CAISNTGQGSYEQYF
TRBV15	.	TRBJ1-4	CATSRDSGQGYEKLFF
TRBV5-6	once	TRBJ1-2	CASRNTGKDGYTF